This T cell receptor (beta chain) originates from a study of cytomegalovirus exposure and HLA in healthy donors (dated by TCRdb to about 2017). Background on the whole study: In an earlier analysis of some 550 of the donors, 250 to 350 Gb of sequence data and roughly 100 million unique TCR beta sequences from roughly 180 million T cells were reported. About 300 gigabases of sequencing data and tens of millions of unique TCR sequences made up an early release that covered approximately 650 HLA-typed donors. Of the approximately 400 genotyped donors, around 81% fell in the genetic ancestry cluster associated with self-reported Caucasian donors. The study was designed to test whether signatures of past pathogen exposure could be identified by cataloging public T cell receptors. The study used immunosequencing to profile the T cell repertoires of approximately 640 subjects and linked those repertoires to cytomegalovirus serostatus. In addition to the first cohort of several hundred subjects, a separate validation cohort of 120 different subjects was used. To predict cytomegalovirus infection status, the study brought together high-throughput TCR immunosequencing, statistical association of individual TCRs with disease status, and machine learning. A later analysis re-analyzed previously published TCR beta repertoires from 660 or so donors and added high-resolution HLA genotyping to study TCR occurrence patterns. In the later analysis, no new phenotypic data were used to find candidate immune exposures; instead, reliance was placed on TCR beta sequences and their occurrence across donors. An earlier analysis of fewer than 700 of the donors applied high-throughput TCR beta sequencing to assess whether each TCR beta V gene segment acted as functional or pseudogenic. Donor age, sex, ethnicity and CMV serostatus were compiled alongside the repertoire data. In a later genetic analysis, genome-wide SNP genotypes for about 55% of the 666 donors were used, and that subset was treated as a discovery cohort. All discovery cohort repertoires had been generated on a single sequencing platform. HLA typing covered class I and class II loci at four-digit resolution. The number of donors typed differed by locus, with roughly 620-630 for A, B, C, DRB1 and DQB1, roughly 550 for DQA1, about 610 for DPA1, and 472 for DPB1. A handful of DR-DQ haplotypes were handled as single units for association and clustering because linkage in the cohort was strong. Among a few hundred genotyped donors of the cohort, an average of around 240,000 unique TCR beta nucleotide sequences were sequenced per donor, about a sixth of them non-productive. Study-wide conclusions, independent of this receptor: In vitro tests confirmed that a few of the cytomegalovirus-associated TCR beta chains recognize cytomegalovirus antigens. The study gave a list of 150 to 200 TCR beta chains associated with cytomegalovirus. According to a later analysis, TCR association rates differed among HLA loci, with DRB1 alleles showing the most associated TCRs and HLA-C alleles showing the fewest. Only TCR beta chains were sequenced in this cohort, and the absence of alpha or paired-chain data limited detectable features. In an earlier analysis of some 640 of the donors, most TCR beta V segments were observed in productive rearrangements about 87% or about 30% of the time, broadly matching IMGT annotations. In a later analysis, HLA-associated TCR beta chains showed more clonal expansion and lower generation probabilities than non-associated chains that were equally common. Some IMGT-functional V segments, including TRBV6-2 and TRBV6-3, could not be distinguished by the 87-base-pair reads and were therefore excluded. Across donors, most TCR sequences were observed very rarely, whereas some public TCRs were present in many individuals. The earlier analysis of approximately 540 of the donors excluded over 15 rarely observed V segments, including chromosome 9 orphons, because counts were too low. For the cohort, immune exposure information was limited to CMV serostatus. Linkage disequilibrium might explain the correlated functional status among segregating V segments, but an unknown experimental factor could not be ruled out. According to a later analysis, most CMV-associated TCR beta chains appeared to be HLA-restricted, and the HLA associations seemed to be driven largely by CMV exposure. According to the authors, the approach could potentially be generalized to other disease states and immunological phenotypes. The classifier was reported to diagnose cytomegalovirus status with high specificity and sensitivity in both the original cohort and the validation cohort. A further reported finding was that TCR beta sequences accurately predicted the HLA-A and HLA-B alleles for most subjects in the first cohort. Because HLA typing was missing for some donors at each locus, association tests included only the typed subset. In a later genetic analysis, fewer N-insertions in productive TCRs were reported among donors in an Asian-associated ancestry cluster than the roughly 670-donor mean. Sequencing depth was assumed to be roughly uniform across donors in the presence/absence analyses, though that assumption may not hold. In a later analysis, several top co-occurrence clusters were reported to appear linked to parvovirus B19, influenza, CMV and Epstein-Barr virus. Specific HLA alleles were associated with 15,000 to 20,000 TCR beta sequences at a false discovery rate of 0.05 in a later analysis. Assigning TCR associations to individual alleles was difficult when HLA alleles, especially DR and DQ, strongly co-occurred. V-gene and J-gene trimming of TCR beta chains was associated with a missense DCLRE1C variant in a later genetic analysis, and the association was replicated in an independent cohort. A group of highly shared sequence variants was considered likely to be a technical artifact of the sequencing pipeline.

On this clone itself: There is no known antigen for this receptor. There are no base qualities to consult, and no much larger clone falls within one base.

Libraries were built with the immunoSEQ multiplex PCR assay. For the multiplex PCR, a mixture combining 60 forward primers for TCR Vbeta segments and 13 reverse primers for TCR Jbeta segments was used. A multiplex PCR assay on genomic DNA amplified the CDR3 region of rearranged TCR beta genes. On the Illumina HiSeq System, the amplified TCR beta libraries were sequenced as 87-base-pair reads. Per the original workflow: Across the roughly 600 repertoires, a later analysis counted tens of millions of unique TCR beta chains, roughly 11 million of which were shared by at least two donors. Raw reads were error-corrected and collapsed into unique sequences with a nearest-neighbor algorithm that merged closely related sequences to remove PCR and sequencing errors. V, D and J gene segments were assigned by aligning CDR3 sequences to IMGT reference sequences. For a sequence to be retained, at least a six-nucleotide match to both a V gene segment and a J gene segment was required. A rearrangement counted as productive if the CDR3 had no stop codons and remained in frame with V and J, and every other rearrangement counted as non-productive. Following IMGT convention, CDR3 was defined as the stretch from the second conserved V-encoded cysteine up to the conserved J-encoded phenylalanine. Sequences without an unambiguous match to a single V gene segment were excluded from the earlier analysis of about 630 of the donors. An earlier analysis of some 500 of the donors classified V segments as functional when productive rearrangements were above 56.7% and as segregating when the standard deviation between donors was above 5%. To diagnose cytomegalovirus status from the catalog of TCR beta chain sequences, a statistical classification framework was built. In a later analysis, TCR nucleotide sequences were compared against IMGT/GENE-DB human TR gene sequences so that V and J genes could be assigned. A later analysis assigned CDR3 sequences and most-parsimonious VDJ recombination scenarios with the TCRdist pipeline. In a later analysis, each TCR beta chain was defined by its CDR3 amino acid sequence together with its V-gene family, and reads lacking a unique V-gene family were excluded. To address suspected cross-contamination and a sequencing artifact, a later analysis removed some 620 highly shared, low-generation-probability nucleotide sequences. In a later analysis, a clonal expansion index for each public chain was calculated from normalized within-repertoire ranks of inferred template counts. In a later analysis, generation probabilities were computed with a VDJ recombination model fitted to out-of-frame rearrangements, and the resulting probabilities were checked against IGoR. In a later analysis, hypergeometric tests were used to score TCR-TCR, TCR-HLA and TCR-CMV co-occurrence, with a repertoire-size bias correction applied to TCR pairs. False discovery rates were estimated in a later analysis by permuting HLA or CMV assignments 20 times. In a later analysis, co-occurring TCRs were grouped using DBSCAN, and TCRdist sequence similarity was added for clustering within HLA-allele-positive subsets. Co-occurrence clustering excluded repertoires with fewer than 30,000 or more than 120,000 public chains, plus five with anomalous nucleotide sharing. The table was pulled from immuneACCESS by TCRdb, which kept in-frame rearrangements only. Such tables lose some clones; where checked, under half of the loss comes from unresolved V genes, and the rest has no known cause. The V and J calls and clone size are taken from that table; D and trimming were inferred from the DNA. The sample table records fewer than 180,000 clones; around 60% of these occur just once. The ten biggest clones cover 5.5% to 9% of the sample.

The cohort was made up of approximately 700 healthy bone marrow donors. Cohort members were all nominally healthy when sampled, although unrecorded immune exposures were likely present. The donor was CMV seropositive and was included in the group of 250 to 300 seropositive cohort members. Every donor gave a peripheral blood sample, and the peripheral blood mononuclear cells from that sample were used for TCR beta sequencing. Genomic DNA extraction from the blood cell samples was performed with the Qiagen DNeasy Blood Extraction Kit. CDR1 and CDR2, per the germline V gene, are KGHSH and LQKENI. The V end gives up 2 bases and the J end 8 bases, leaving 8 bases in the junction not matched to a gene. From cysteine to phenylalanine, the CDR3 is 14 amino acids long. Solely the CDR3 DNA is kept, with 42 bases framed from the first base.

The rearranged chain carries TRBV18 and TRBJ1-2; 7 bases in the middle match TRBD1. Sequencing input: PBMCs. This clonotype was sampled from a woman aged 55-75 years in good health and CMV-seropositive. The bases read TGTGCCAGCTCACCAACAGGGGAGAGGTGGGGCTACACCTTC. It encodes CASSPTGERWGYTF.